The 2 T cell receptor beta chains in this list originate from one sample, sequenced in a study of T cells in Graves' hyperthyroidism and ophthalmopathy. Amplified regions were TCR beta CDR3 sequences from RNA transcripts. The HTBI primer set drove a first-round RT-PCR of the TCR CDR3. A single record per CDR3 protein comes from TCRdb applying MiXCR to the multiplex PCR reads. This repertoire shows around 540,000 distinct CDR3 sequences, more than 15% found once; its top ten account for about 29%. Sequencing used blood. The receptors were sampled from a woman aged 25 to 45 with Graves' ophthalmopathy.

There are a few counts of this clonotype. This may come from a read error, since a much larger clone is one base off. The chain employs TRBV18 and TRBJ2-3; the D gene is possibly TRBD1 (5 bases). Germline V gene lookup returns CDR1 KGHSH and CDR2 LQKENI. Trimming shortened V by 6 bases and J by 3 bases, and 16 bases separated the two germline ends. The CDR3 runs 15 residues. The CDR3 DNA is TGTGCCAGCTCCCGAAGGGCAGGGTCGACAGATACGCAGTATTTT. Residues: CASSRRAGSTDTQYF. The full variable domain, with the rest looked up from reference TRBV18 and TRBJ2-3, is NAGVMQNPRHLVRRRGQEARLRCSPMKGHSHVYWYRQLPEEGLKFMVYLQKENIIDESGMPKERFSAEFPKEGPSILRIQQVVRGDSAAYFCASSRRAGSTDTQYFGPGTRLTVL.

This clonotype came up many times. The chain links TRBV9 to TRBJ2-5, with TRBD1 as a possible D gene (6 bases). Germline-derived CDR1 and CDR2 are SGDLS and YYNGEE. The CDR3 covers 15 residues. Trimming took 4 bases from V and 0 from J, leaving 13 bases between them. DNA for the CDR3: TGTGCCAGCAGCCGGGACATCGTGTACCAAGAGACCCAGTACTTC. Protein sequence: CASSRDIVYQETQYF. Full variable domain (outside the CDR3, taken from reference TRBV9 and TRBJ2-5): DSGVTQTPKHLITATGQRVTLRCSPRSGDLSVYWYQQSLDQGLQFLIQYYNGEERAKGNILERFSAQQFPDLHSELNLSSLELGDSALYFCASSRDIVYQETQYFGPGTRLLVL.